The 2 T cell receptor beta chains presented below share a single source sample, sequenced in a study of CD8 T cells in ankylosing spondylitis. Each CDR3 protein is one row after TCRdb ran MiXCR on the 5' RACE reads. The sample has some 220,000 distinct CDR3 sequences; over 9.5% are singletons. Sequenced material: blood, either unsorted or a sorted T cell fraction (not recorded which). The receptors derive from a male donor with ankylosing spondylitis or in good health (not recorded which).

This clonotype occurred many times. J is TRBJ1-5 and V is TRBV20-1, with D perhaps matching TRBD1 (6 bases). V was shortened by 3 bases and J by 3 bases, with 15 bases between the two germline ends. This CDR3 comprises 15 residues. The germline V gene encodes CDR1 DFQATT and CDR2 SNEGSKA (reference sequence). CDR3 region: CSASLGGWDNQPQHF. CDR3 DNA: TGCAGTGCTAGTTTGGGGGGCTGGGACAATCAGCCCCAGCATTTT.

J is TRBJ2-1 and V is TRBV4-2, with D possibly matching TRBD2 (6 bases). Germline lookup yields CDR1 LGHNA and CDR2 YNFKEQ. This CDR3 is 16 amino acids long. V lost 0 bases and J 2 bases, leaving 11 bases between the germline ends. CDR3 nucleotide sequence: TGTGCCAGCAGCCAAGAGGGCGGGGTAACCTACAATGAGCAGTTCTTC. Residues: CASSQEGGVTYNEQFF.